This T cell receptor beta chain was captured by sequencing in a study of T-cell memory formation after mild COVID-19. Study background: Among the donors, TCR clusters were largely specific to each donor.

MiXCR, applied by TCRdb to the 5' RACE reads, yields one record per CDR3 protein. The sample consists of more than 400,000 distinct CDR3 sequences, approximately 18% of them appearing once. V lost 11 bases, J lost 7 bases, and 18 bases lay in between. CDR1 ENHRY and CDR2 SYGVKD come from the germline V gene. The CDR3 loop spans 12 amino acids. The sequenced sample was PBMCs or a T cell subset sorted from them (not recorded which). The origin of this receptor is an adult woman who had mild COVID-19 (a few samples of this study predate the infection). Cell type and time point are not known. The chain is built from TRBV10-3 and TRBJ2-7, with D maybe TRBD1 (6 bases). The CDR3 region has the DNA TGTGCCGCCAAGACAGGACCGGGGGAGCAGTACTTC. It is translated as CAAKTGPGEQYF.